These 14 T cell receptor beta chains were all obtained from the same sample, sequenced in a study of cytomegalovirus exposure and HLA in healthy donors. Primers included in the PCR were 60 Vbeta and 13 Jbeta primers. Sequenced by immunoSEQ multiplex PCR; TCRdb stores in-frame clones only, minus some. The sample shows about 140,000 clones, approximately 62% of them seen only once. The material sequenced was PBMCs. Receptors originate from a human donor in good health.

This clone was detected only once. The chain employs TRBV5-1 and TRBJ2-2; 7 bases fit TRBD1. V lost 4 bases, J lost 3 bases, and 3 bases stayed unmatched. The CDR3 length is 14 residues. CDR1 and CDR2 (germline): SGHRS, YFSETQ. The CDR3 sequence: CASSGGQHTGELFF. The CDR3 region has the DNA TGCGCCAGCAGCGGGGGACAGCACACCGGGGAGCTGTTTTTT. The entire variable domain, with the rest obtained from reference TRBV5-1 and TRBJ2-2, is as follows: KAGVTQTPRYLIKTRGQQVTLSCSPISGHRSVSWYQQTPGQGLQFLFEYFSETQRNKGNFPGRFSGRQFSNSRSEMNVSTLELGDSALYLCASSGGQHTGELFFGEGSRLTVL.

This clone was detected only a few times. The chain links TRBV11-3 to TRBJ1-2, with D perhaps matching TRBD1 (6 bases). Germline loops: CDR1 SGHNT, CDR2 YENEEA. Trimming removed 0 bases at V and 8 bases at J, with 13 bases between. The CDR3 consists of 14 residues. CDR3 sequence: CASSLDPTGLGYTF. The CDR3 DNA reads as TGTGCCAGCAGCTTAGATCCCACAGGGCTGGGCTACACCTTC. The full variable domain, rest sourced from reference TRBV11-3 and TRBJ1-2, is EAGVVQSPRYKIIEKKQPVAFWCNPISGHNTLYWYLQNLGQGPELLIRYENEEAVDDSQLPKDRFSAERLKGVDSTLKIQPAELGDSAVYLCASSLDPTGLGYTFGSGTRLTVV.

The rearrangement links TRBV6-5 to TRBJ2-7; 13 positions match TRBD2. The J segment lost 5 bases and the V segment lost 3 bases, leaving 4 bases of the junction unmatched. This CDR3 spans 15 amino acids. Looked up from germline, CDR1 is MNHEY and CDR2 is SVGAGI. CDR3 sequence: CASSYTGLAGDEQYF. CDR3 DNA: TGTGCCAGCAGTTATACCGGACTAGCGGGGGACGAGCAGTACTTC.

The rearrangement links TRBV10-3 to TRBJ1-5, with D possibly being TRBD1 (6 bases). CDR3 length: 12 amino acids. The germline V and J ends were trimmed by 10 bases and 1 base, with 8 bases remaining between them. Germline values: CDR1 ENHRY, CDR2 SYGVKD. CDR3 coding DNA: TGTGCCACGCAGGGGAGCAATCAGCCCCAGCATTTT. Translation gives CATQGSNQPQHF.

This clone was seen a few times. This chain links TRBV6-5 with TRBJ1-5, with unresolved D. The CDR3 extends over 13 amino acids. CDR1 MNHEY and CDR2 SVGAGI come from the germline V gene. The V gene lost 6 bases and the J gene lost 6 bases, with 12 bases spanning the gap. The CDR3 DNA reads TGTGCCAGCAGCCGGGGTGAGGGTCAGCCCCAGCATTTT. Translating it yields CASSRGEGQPQHF.

The J gene is TRBJ2-7, the V gene TRBV5-1; 8 bases line up with TRBD2. The junction had 27 bases not matched to a gene; V was cut back by 1 base and J by 6 bases. The germline V gene encodes CDR1 SGHRS and CDR2 YFSETQ. The length of the CDR3 is 21 residues. The CDR3 DNA follows: TGCGCCAGCAGCTTGTCTAATCTCCTCTGCGGGAGGCGGCCCACTGATTGCGAGCAGTACTTC. Translation: CASSLSNLLCGRRPTDCEQYF.

A single count supports this clone. CDR3 region: CASSKGAPSREKLFF. CDR3 bases: TGCGCCAGCAGCAAGGGGGCCCCTTCACGGGAAAAACTGTTTTTT. The chain uses TRBV5-1 and TRBJ1-4; 7 bases are shared with TRBD1. The V and J ends lost 4 bases and 8 bases, in that order; junction bases with no gene match: 11. Germline V gene lookup returns CDR1 SGHRS and CDR2 YFSETQ. The CDR3 is made up of 15 amino acids.

The rearrangement links TRBV10-3 to TRBJ2-1, with D unclear. The CDR3 length is 13 residues. The V gene's germline CDR1 is ENHRY and CDR2 SYGVKD. V was trimmed by 2 bases and J by 6 bases, leaving 8 bases between them. CDR3 sequence reads: CAISEELANEQFF. Written as DNA, the CDR3 is TGTGCCATCAGTGAGGAATTAGCCAATGAGCAGTTCTTC.

J is TRBJ2-4 and V is TRBV2; TRBD2 aligns across 8 bases. Germline V CDR1 and CDR2: SNHLY, FYNNEI. The junction had 6 bases not matched to a gene; V was cut back by 6 bases and J by 8 bases. This CDR3 is 13 amino acids long. CDR3 DNA sequence: TGTGCCAGCAGGGGCCGGGAGGGGGACATTCAGTACTTC. This translates into CASRGREGDIQYF. Complete variable domain (other parts from reference TRBV2 and TRBJ2-4): EPEVTQTPSHQVTQMGQEVILRCVPISNHLYFYWYRQILGQKVEFLVSFYNNEISEKSEIFDDQFSVERPDGSNFTLKIRSTKLEDSAMYFCASRGREGDIQYFGAGTRLSVL.

This clone has a handful of counts. V usage is TRBV7-9 and J usage is TRBJ2-7; the D is unclear. Germline loops: CDR1 SEHNR, CDR2 FQNEAQ (reference sequence). Between the trimmed V and J ends, which lost 2 bases and 2 bases, there was a span of 10 bases. The CDR3 has 14 amino acids. The CDR3, as DNA: TGTGCCAGCAGCTTAAGTGGCAATGCCTACGAGCAGTACTTC. Amino acid sequence: CASSLSGNAYEQYF.

This clone occurred a few times. The chain links TRBV4-1 to TRBJ1-4; D not resolved. The CDR3 has 14 residues. From germline, CDR1 is MGHRA and CDR2 YSYEKL. The V and J ends lost 1 base and 6 bases respectively, with 9 bases between them. The CDR3 loop reads CASSQVREDEKLFF. The CDR3 DNA follows: TGCGCCAGCAGCCAAGTCCGGGAGGATGAAAAACTGTTTTTT.

This clone came up once. The chain recombines TRBV5-4 with TRBJ2-2; 7 bases agree with TRBD1. The V segment lost 1 base and the J segment 2 bases; nucleotides outside the gene matches: 5. This CDR3 has 16 amino acids. Germline CDR1 reads SGHNT; CDR2 reads YYREEE (reference sequence). The CDR3 DNA reads as TGTGCCAGCAGCTTGTTGACAGGGCTAAACACCGGGGAGCTGTTTTTT. This translates into CASSLLTGLNTGELFF.

CDR3 protein: CASSSYRDVNEQFF. CDR3 coding DNA: TGTGCCAGCAGCTCCTACAGGGATGTCAATGAGCAGTTCTTC. This sequence joins TRBV5-8 and TRBJ2-1; tentative D call: TRBD1 (6 bases). Germline lookup yields CDR1 SGHTS and CDR2 YDEGEE. The V and J ends lost 3 bases and 6 bases respectively, with 13 bases between them. This CDR3 is built from 14 residues.

This clone was observed a single time. This chain uses TRBV5-6 with TRBJ2-2, with 7 bases lining up with TRBD1. There are 15 residues in the CDR3. Germline CDR1 and CDR2: SGHDT and YYEEEE. The V gene end was trimmed by 4 bases and the J gene end by 5 bases; junction bases not matched to a gene: 8. CDR3 protein: CASSQADRATGELFF. The CDR3 DNA is TGTGCCAGCAGCCAAGCCGACAGGGCGACCGGGGAGCTGTTTTTT.